Listed here are 13 T cell receptor beta chains from one sample, sequenced in a study of T cell repertoires in cytomegalovirus infection (dated by TCRdb to between 2018 and 2020). Antigens for these TCRs are unknown. For sequencing, an Illumina HiSeq 1500 was employed. TCRdb reprocessed the public reads (quality trimming at Q25 with fastp, clone calling with MiXCR) and kept in-frame beta chains. Each record represents a unique CDR3 protein, reported with the most common genes and DNA among its rows. A total of about 37,000 distinct CDR3 sequences appear in this sample, about 50% of them only once. The ten largest clonotypes hold 90% of the sample. In the paper's terms, the treatment or condition label means: in vitro stimulation with specific CMV peptide epitopes to enrich CMV-specific T cells. The sample was CD8+ T cells from cultured PBMCs, taken from culture after CMV antigen stimulation. The receptor source for this set is a human donor in good health (CMV status not recorded). Some clones in this sample may be carry-over from other donors' samples.

The gene calls are TRBV27 and TRBJ2-7; no firm D call. Germline V CDR1 and CDR2: MNHEY, SMNVEV (reference sequence). This CDR3 has 15 residues. The ends were cut back, 2 bases at V and 2 bases at J, with 13 bases in the middle. The CDR3 nucleotides read TGTGCCAGCAGTTTAACCTCCTCGTACACCTACGAGCAGTACTTC. It codes for CASSLTSSYTYEQYF.

The chain carries TRBV7-3 and TRBJ1-6, with TRBD1 as a possible D gene (6 bases). This CDR3 is 14 amino acids long. V lost 5 bases and J 6 bases, leaving 11 bases between the germline ends. Per the germline V gene, CDR1 is SGHTA and CDR2 is FQGTGA. This chain's CDR3 is CASSPGGANSPLHF. In DNA, the CDR3 is TGTGCCAGCAGCCCCGGGGGGGCTAATTCACCCCTCCACTTT.

A remark on this clonotype: At one end, the junction sequence differs from germline, possibly due to a read error. The genes are TRBV7-2 and TRBJ2-1; perhaps TRBD2 as D (5 bases). Germline V gives CDR1 SGHTA, CDR2 FQGNSA. CDR3 length: 15 residues. CDR3 bases: TGTGACAGCATCCCCCCGCTAGCCGATTACAATGAGCAGTTCTTC. As protein: CDSIPPLADYNEQFF.

As to this clonotype: One end of the junction fails to match germline, which may point to a read error. This sequence joins TRBV15 and TRBJ1-6; no reliable D call. The germline V gene encodes CDR1 LNHNV and CDR2 YYDKDF (reference sequence). This CDR3 is built from 16 residues. Here the CDR3 DNA reads TGTGTCACCAGCAGAGGTGGCCTCTCCTATAATTCACCCCTCCACTTT. Its translation: CVTSRGGLSYNSPLHF.

J is TRBJ1-1 and V is TRBV15; D call uncertain. Trimming cost V 1 base and J 10 bases, with 13 bases left between them. Germline V CDR1 and CDR2: LNHNV, YYDKDF (reference sequence). The CDR3 extends over 13 amino acids. The CDR3, as DNA: TGTGCCACCAGCAGAGTAGGGTATCGAGGAGCTTTCTTT. Protein sequence: CATSRVGYRGAFF.

The V and J genes are TRBV7-2 and TRBJ1-2; maybe TRBD1 (6 bases). Trimming cost V 5 bases and J 0 bases, with 13 bases left between them. Germline CDR1 SGHTA, CDR2 FQGNSA. The CDR3 is 15 amino acids. The CDR3 reads CASSHPTGTNYGYTF. The CDR3 DNA is TGTGCCAGCAGCCACCCCACAGGGACTAACTATGGCTACACCTTC.

This chain connects TRBV19 to TRBJ2-7; weak D call: TRBD2 (7 bases). CDR3 length: 15 amino acids. Germline CDR1 LNHDA, CDR2 SQIVND (reference sequence). Trimming left V 6 bases short and J 3 bases short, with 18 bases between. The CDR3 protein is CASSPRGREFYEQYF. CDR3 sequence (DNA): TGTGCCAGTAGCCCCCGGGGGCGGGAGTTCTACGAGCAGTACTTC.

The V gene is TRBV6-2 or TRBV6-3, the J gene TRBJ2-3, with D possibly being TRBD1 or TRBD2 (6 bases each). Germline loops: CDR1 MNHEY, CDR2 SVGEGT. This CDR3 contains 13 residues. Trimming removed 5 bases from V and 4 bases from J, with 10 bases in between. Here the CDR3 DNA reads TGTGCCAGCAGTGAGGAGGGGGCAGATACGCAGTATTTT. This translates into CASSEEGADTQYF.

The gene calls are TRBV6-1 and TRBJ2-7, with a tentative D call TRBD1 (5 bases). The V and J ends lost 3 bases and 4 bases respectively, with 7 bases between them. Germline values: CDR1 MNHNS, CDR2 SASEGT. The CDR3 is made up of 12 amino acids. The CDR3 protein is CASSDQGYEQYF. The DNA of the CDR3 is TGTGCCAGCAGTGATCAGGGTTACGAGCAGTACTTC.

This clonotype was counted only a few times. The germline gene is not matched at one end of the junction; a read error may be the cause. The rearrangement uses TRBV7-9 and TRBJ2-1; D ambiguous. Germline CDR1 is SEHNR and CDR2 is FQNEAQ (reference sequence). This CDR3 comprises 16 residues. CDR3 region: CASSLLVLSTYTEQFF. CDR3 DNA: TGTGCTAGCAGCTTGTTGGTATTATCCACCTACACTGAGCAGTTCTTC.

Notes on this clonotype: At one boundary the junction diverges from the germline segment, which might be a read error. CDR3 nucleotides: TGTGACAGCAGCTCAGGGGGGATCAGCTCCTACGAGCAGCACTTC. This gives the protein CDSSSGGISSYEQHF. The chain combines TRBV7-2 with TRBJ2-7, with a tentative D call TRBD1 (7 bases). This CDR3 region has 15 residues. Germline V lookup: CDR1 SGHTA, CDR2 FQGNSA.

This chain links TRBV2 with TRBJ2-1; 9 bases line up with TRBD1. This CDR3 contains 15 residues. V was pared by 4 bases and J by 2 bases, with 3 bases of the junction left unmatched. Germline CDR1 SNHLY, CDR2 FYNNEI. CDR3 bases: TGTGCCAGCAGTGGGACAGGGGAGGCCTACAATGAGCAGTTCTTC. Translated: CASSGTGEAYNEQFF. Full variable domain (rest looked up from reference TRBV2 and TRBJ2-1): EPEVTQTPSHQVTQMGQEVILRCVPISNHLYFYWYRQILGQKVEFLVSFYNNEISEKSEIFDDQFSVERPDGSNFTLKIRSTKLEDSAMYFCASSGTGEAYNEQFFGPGTRLTVL.

The chain combines TRBV6-5 with TRBJ1-5; D possibly corresponds to TRBD1 (6 bases). Germline assignment: CDR1 MNHEY and CDR2 SVGAGI. There are 13 residues in the CDR3. V lost 5 bases and J 4 bases, leaving 9 bases between the germline ends. The CDR3 region has the DNA TGTGCCAGCAGTACCAGGGGAAATCAGCCCCAGCATTTT. Protein product: CASSTRGNQPQHF.